The rows below give T cell receptor beta chains drawn from one sample of a study of identical twins. In TCRdb, the 5' RACE reads were re-called with MiXCR into one record per CDR3 protein. This sample carries around 250,000 distinct CDR3 sequences, roughly 8% of them seen once, and the ten largest clones take 3% to 3.5%. Another study also made use of these data, one on yellow fever vaccine responses in identical twins.

The sample consisted of CD8+ T cells sorted from blood. Every receptor here comes from a woman aged 18-29 years in good health. Each CDR3 is given with its conserved first and last residue. Each record gives: J gene, D gene, V gene, clone size, CDR3 DNA, CDR3 protein. The D gene is left open where the match is weak. Some rows mark clone size as missing; the rest say once, few, many or name a class of expanded clone.

TRBJ2-7	TRBD1	TRBV27	many	TGTGCCAGCAGTCACCGGGACAGTACCTACGAGCAGTACTTC	CASSHRDSTYEQYF
TRBJ2-5	TRBD2	TRBV4-1	-	TGCGCCAGCAGCACACTAGCGGGAGTGGATGAGACCCAGTACTTC	CASSTLAGVDETQYF
TRBJ2-3	-	TRBV28	few	TGTGCCAGCAACAAAAGGAGTTTCACAGATACGCAGTATTTT	CASNKRSFTDTQYF
TRBJ2-2	-	TRBV29-1	many	TGCAGCGTCGGGAGAAGGACCGGGGAGCTGTTTTTT	CSVGRRTGELFF
TRBJ1-5	-	TRBV24-1	few	TGTGCCACCAGTGATTTCGGAAGCGGGCCCCAGCATTTT	CATSDFGSGPQHF
TRBJ2-1	TRBD1	TRBV7-9	many	TGTGCCAGCAGCAGGCGGACAGGGGAAGGGGGCAATGAGCAGTTCTTC	CASSRRTGEGGNEQFF
TRBJ2-1	-	TRBV11-2	few	TGTGCCAGCAGCTTAGTAACACTTAGCTCCTACAATGAGCAGTTCTTC	CASSLVTLSSYNEQFF
TRBJ1-2	-	TRBV6-5	-	TGTGCCAGCAGTTACTCGGGGGCAGTGACCTTC	CASSYSGAVTF
TRBJ1-5	-	TRBV6-2/TRBV6-3	few	TGTGCCAGCACGGGGGGGAATCAGCCCCAGCATTTT	CASTGGNQPQHF
TRBJ2-1	TRBD2	TRBV29-1	many	TGCAGCGTTGAGCCTCGCGGGAGGGCCAATGAGCAGTTCTTC	CSVEPRGRANEQFF
TRBJ2-7	-	TRBV7-9	few	TGTGCCAGCAGCTCACAGGGAACCTACGAGCAGTACTTC	CASSSQGTYEQYF
TRBJ2-5	TRBD1	TRBV7-9	-	TGTGCCAGCAGCTTACAGGGGGCACAAAGTGTTGGGACCCAGTACTTC	CASSLQGAQSVGTQYF
TRBJ1-3	-	TRBV29-1	-	TGCAGCGTTGTGGAAGGAAACACCATATATTTT	CSVVEGNTIYF
TRBJ1-1	-	TRBV27	many	TGTGCCAGCAGTACCCTGGACCTGAACACTGAAGCTTTCTTT	CASSTLDLNTEAFF
TRBJ1-6	-	TRBV27	-	TGTGCCAGCAGTCCCCAGCTTCATTCACCCCTCCACTTT	CASSPQLHSPLHF
TRBJ2-1	-	TRBV20-1	few	TGCAGTGCTAGAGATTTTGTGGAGAGCTCCTACAATGAGCAGTTCTTC	CSARDFVESSYNEQFF
TRBJ2-3	TRBD2	TRBV27	-	TGTGCCAGCAGTTCCCGACTAGCGGGAGCACCAGATACGCAGTATTTT	CASSSRLAGAPDTQYF
TRBJ1-4	TRBD1	TRBV6-5	-	TGTGCCAGCAGTTATAAGGGACAGGGGAACGAAAAACTGTTTTTT	CASSYKGQGNEKLFF
TRBJ2-1	-	TRBV12-3/TRBV12-4	-	TGTGCCAGCAGTTTACACCTATATGATGAGCAGTTCTTC	CASSLHLYDEQFF
TRBJ2-4	-	TRBV7-3	-	TGTGCCAGCAGCTTAATTGGTTCGCGCGAGAGGAGAATATTATTAGCCAAAAACATTCAGTACTTC	CASSLIGSRERRILLAKNIQYF
TRBJ2-1	-	TRBV9	many	TGTGCCAGCTCCGGGGAAGAGGGAGACTTCAATGAGCAGTTCTTC	CASSGEEGDFNEQFF
TRBJ2-7	TRBD2	TRBV20-1	few	TGCAGTGCGACGGGACTAGCGGGGGAGAGCGTCACCTACGAGCAGTACTTC	CSATGLAGESVTYEQYF
TRBJ2-3	-	TRBV6-2/TRBV6-3	-	TGTGCCAGCAGTTACGGGGGGACAGTCCCAGATACGCAGTATTTT	CASSYGGTVPDTQYF
TRBJ2-1	TRBD2	TRBV27	-	TGTGCCAGCAGTTGGACTAGCGGGAGTATGGAGCAGTTCTTC	CASSWTSGSMEQFF
TRBJ2-5	-	TRBV7-9	few	TGTGCCAGCAGTCCAGACAGTGTTCTCCAAGAGACCCAGTACTTC	CASSPDSVLQETQYF
TRBJ2-3	TRBD2	TRBV24-1	few	TGTGCCACCAGTGATCCGGACAGCGTAGCGGGATTAGCAGATACGCAGTATTTT	CATSDPDSVAGLADTQYF
TRBJ2-7	TRBD2	TRBV27	-	TGTGCCAGCAGTTTACGGGGACTAGCGGGGAGCTACGAGCAGTACTTC	CASSLRGLAGSYEQYF
TRBJ2-3	-	TRBV28	many	TGTGCCAGCAGTGACCGCCCGCCCAATTACCGCACAGATACGCAGTATTTT	CASSDRPPNYRTDTQYF
TRBJ2-5	-	TRBV29-1	many	TGCAGCGTTGATTTCCCCGATACCCCCCCGCCAGAGACCCAGTACTTC	CSVDFPDTPPPETQYF
TRBJ2-5	-	TRBV4-1	-	TGCGCCAGCAGCCAAGTTTTTCCGGGGGAGAGGGAGACCCAGTACTTC	CASSQVFPGERETQYF
TRBJ1-6	TRBD1	TRBV20-1	-	TGCAGTGCCAAGGACAGGCTAACCCCTTCCTATAATTCACCCCTCCACTTT	CSAKDRLTPSYNSPLHF
TRBJ1-2	TRBD1	TRBV10-3	many	TGTGCCATCACCGGGACAGGGGGGGATGGCTACACCTTC	CAITGTGGDGYTF
TRBJ2-1	TRBD2	TRBV2	-	TGTGCCAGCCGGGACTATACCTACAATGAGCAGTTCTTC	CASRDYTYNEQFF
TRBJ2-3	TRBD1	TRBV7-2	few	TGTGCCAGCAGCTTTTTTGCAGGGGGTTCAGATACGCAGTATTTT	CASSFFAGGSDTQYF
TRBJ1-2	TRBD1	TRBV10-3	-	TGTGCCATCAGTGATCCTGACAGGGAGAAAGGCTATGGCTACACCTTC	CAISDPDREKGYGYTF